This T cell receptor beta chain was profiled in a study of high-grade serous ovarian cancer treatment subgroups. General study points: Tumors within one patient showed repertoire similarity of roughly 0.095 to 0.85.

TCRdb's copy holds only in-frame clones and misses some; the assay was immunoSEQ multiplex PCR. The sample yields approximately 4,500 clones, 55% to 75% seen once. Tumor tissue was taken before any definitive surgery or chemotherapy was given. Details on this clone: Its target is not known.

The clonotype originates from a human donor with high-grade serous ovarian cancer. Sequencing input: tumor tissue.

CDR3 nucleotide sequence: TGTGCCAGCAGCTTGTATCATGAGGGGAACTATGGCTACACCTTC. It codes for CASSLYHEGNYGYTF. The chain has TRBV5-5 and TRBJ1-2; the D gene is possibly TRBD1 (5 bases). From germline, CDR1 is SGHKS and CDR2 YYEKEE (reference sequence). V gave up 1 base and J gave up 2 bases, with 12 bases separating them. The CDR3 length is 15 residues.